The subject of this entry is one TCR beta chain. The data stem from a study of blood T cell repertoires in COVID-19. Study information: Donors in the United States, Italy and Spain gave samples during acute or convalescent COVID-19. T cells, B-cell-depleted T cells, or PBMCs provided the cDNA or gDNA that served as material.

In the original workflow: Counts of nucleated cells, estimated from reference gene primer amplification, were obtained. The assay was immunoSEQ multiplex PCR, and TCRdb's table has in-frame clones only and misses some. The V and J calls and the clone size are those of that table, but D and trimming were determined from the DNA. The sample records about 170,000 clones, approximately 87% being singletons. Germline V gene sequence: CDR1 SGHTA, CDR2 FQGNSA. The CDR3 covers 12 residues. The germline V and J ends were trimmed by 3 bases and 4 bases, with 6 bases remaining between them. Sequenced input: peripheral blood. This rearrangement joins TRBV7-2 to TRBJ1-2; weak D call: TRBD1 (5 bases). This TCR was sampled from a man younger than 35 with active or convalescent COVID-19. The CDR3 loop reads CASSFGGYGYTF. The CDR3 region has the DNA TGTGCCAGCAGCTTCGGGGGCTATGGCTACACCTTC.